The 31 T cell receptor beta chains listed next were all sequenced from one sample in a study of CD8+CD57+ T cells in acquired aplastic anemia. Those patients picked for sequencing had displayed CD8+CD57+ cell expansion on flow cytometry. For CDR3 and TCR beta VDJ profiling, genomic DNA was the template used. TCRdb redid the calling of the reads with MiXCR, one entry per CDR3 protein. This sample has over 150,000 distinct CDR3 sequences; about 64% occur once, and the top ten carry around 45%. Sequenced sample: sorted CD4+, CD8+, or CD8+CD57+ T cells (not recorded which) from PBMCs. These receptors came from a human donor with aplastic anemia.

The rearrangement joins TRBV10-3 to TRBJ1-1; D is ambiguous. The CDR3 length is 15 residues. Trimming took off 0 bases at V and 11 bases at J, with 19 bases between the two ends. Germline CDR1 is ENHRY and CDR2 is SYGVKD. The CDR3 reads CAISESGRLGSLAFF. The CDR3 DNA is TGTGCCATCAGTGAGTCGGGTCGTCTCGGATCGTTGGCTTTCTTT.

This rearrangement joins TRBV2 to TRBJ2-7; 8 positions agree with TRBD2. The CDR3 sequence is 18 residues long. The germline V gene has CDR1 SNHLY and CDR2 FYNNEI. V shed 5 bases, J shed 1 base, and the junction held 16 bases outside the gene matches. CDR3 sequence reads: CASSLRRSSGGNSYEQYF. The CDR3 DNA follows: TGTGCCAGCAGTCTGAGGCGGTCAAGCGGGGGTAATTCCTACGAGCAGTACTTC. Complete variable domain (other parts from reference TRBV2 and TRBJ2-7): EPEVTQTPSHQVTQMGQEVILRCVPISNHLYFYWYRQILGQKVEFLVSFYNNEISEKSEIFDDQFSVERPDGSNFTLKIRSTKLEDSAMYFCASSLRRSSGGNSYEQYFGPGTRLTVT.

The rearrangement joins TRBV11-2 to TRBJ2-1; D gene ambiguous. Per germline, CDR1 SGHAT and CDR2 FQNNGV. V lost 5 bases and J lost 2, with 10 bases in between. The CDR3 covers 14 residues. CDR3: CASSLRGTYNEQFF. The CDR3 region has the DNA TGTGCCAGCAGCCTGAGAGGCACCTACAATGAGCAGTTCTTC.

This chain connects TRBV7-9 to TRBJ1-1; no firm D call. The V and J ends lost 1 base and 7 bases respectively, with 10 bases between them. The CDR3 consists of 13 residues. From germline, CDR1 is SEHNR and CDR2 FQNEAQ (reference sequence). CDR3 amino acids: CASSLGPGNEAFF. The CDR3 DNA is TGTGCCAGCAGCTTAGGCCCAGGAAATGAAGCTTTCTTT.

The DNA of the CDR3 is TGTGCCAGCTGTGTCGCAGGGGTCACCGGGGAGCTGTTTTTT. Its protein product is CASCVAGVTGELFF. V usage is TRBV5-6 and J usage is TRBJ2-2; a weak D match, TRBD1 (6 bases). Germline V lookup: CDR1 SGHDT, CDR2 YYEEEE. With 7 bases removed from V and 4 bases from J, the gap between germline ends came to 14 bases. The CDR3 consists of 14 residues.

This chain links TRBV6-1 with TRBJ2-1; 13 nucleotides agree with TRBD2. V was clipped by 4 bases and J by 12 bases; unmatched bases: 9. This CDR3 is built from 15 residues. The V gene's germline CDR1 is MNHNS and CDR2 SASEGT. CDR3 DNA: TGTGCCAGCAGTGGGACTAGCGGGAGCACAGATACGCAGTTCTTC. Encoded protein: CASSGTSGSTDTQFF.

The chain links TRBV7-8 to TRBJ2-7; D uncertain. V lost 3 bases and J lost 2, with 11 bases in between. The CDR3 has 14 residues. In germline, CDR1 is SGHVS, CDR2 FQNEAQ. CDR3 protein: CASSFGVGTYEQYF. The CDR3 DNA is TGTGCCAGCAGCTTTGGGGTGGGTACCTACGAGCAGTACTTC.

This rearrangement joins TRBV6-1 to TRBJ2-7, with D perhaps TRBD1 or TRBD2 (5 bases each). CDR1 is MNHNS, CDR2 SASEGT, per germline. This CDR3 comprises 12 residues. Trimming stripped 7 bases from V and 6 bases from J, with 13 bases between. CDR3 residues: CASTWGYSEQYF. The CDR3 DNA reads TGTGCCAGCACCTGGGGGTACAGCGAGCAGTACTTC.

The sample holds a few counts of this clonotype. The chain has TRBV14 and TRBJ1-2; D gene ambiguous. CDR3 size: 15 residues. V lost 0 bases to trimming and J lost 4 bases, with 12 bases between them. Germline V gene lookup returns CDR1 SGHDN and CDR2 FVKESK. CDR3 DNA: TGTGCCAGCAGCCAAGACCTGCGGCTGGGCTATGGCTACACCTTC. Protein product: CASSQDLRLGYGYTF.

The chain links TRBV20-1 to TRBJ2-5, with TRBD1 as a possible D gene (6 bases). This CDR3 contains 14 residues. V gave up 5 bases and J gave up 5 bases, with 18 bases separating them. CDR1 and CDR2 from the germline V gene are DFQATT and SNEGSKA (reference sequence). The CDR3 loop is CSAGRQALGETQYF. CDR3 bases: TGCAGTGCTGGTAGACAGGCTCTAGGTGAGACCCAGTACTTC.

This clonotype was counted only a few times. DNA for the CDR3: TGTGCCAGCAGCTTAGAGGCAGGGAGGTGGGAGACCCAGTACTTC. Amino acid sequence: CASSLEAGRWETQYF. The chain is built from TRBV7-9 and TRBJ2-5; D is perhaps TRBD2 (6 bases). With 1 base removed from V and 5 bases from J, the gap between germline ends came to 14 bases. Germline V gene data show CDR1 as SEHNR and CDR2 as FQNEAQ (reference sequence). This CDR3 contains 15 residues.

The chain links TRBV9 to TRBJ2-2; tentatively, D is TRBD1 (6 bases). Germline values: CDR1 SGDLS, CDR2 YYNGEE. This CDR3 has 17 amino acids. Trimming removed 0 bases at V and 3 bases at J, with 15 bases between. The CDR3: CASSVGMGTPYTGELFF. For the CDR3, the DNA is TGTGCCAGCAGCGTAGGTATGGGGACACCTTACACCGGGGAGCTGTTTTTT.

The chain links TRBV19 to TRBJ2-7; D is unresolved. There are 14 residues in the CDR3. V was shortened by 4 bases and J by 4 bases, with 14 bases between the two germline ends. Germline V gene lookup returns CDR1 LNHDA and CDR2 SQIVND (reference sequence). The DNA for the CDR3 is TGTGCCAGTAGTAATCCTAGAGATAGGTACGAGCAGTACTTC. Translation: CASSNPRDRYEQYF.

This chain connects TRBV10-3 to TRBJ1-4; TRBD1 aligns across 8 bases. Germline CDR1 ENHRY, CDR2 SYGVKD. The CDR3 consists of 13 residues. Losses at the gene ends were 10 bases for V and 6 bases for J; bases not matched to a gene: 7. Written as DNA, the CDR3 is TGTGCCACCCGGACAGGGCAGGATGAAAAACTGTTTTTT. As protein: CATRTGQDEKLFF.

The rearrangement links TRBV19 to TRBJ2-1, with TRBD2 identical over 7 bases. From germline, CDR1 is LNHDA and CDR2 SQIVND (reference sequence). The CDR3 is 14 amino acids. The V gene end was trimmed by 5 bases and the J gene end by 9 bases; junction bases not matched to a gene: 10. The CDR3 nucleotides are TGTGCCAGTAGTTTGCGGGAGACGCGTTTTGAGCAGTTCTTC. Translating gives CASSLRETRFEQFF.

The chain joins TRBV20-1 to TRBJ2-1, with TRBD2 as a possible D gene (6 bases). This CDR3 is 14 amino acids long. Between the trimmed V and J ends, which lost 6 bases and 5 bases, there was a span of 17 bases. CDR1 and CDR2 from the germline V gene are DFQATT and SNEGSKA (reference sequence). CDR3 sequence: CSAPGDSGDNEQFF. Here the CDR3 DNA reads TGCAGTGCGCCGGGGGACTCAGGCGACAATGAGCAGTTCTTC.

The rearrangement uses TRBV7-9 and TRBJ1-6; D is possibly TRBD1 (5 bases). Trimming took off 4 bases at V and 0 bases at J, with 10 bases between the two ends. Germline V gene data show CDR1 as SEHNR and CDR2 as FQNEAQ (reference sequence). The CDR3 is made up of 16 amino acids. The DNA of the CDR3 is TGTGCCAGCAGCTCTAGCGGGGGCTCCTATAATTCACCCCTCCACTTT. It translates to CASSSSGGSYNSPLHF.

J is TRBJ2-7 and V is TRBV20-1, with D unresolved. This CDR3 has 14 residues. CDR1 is DFQATT, CDR2 SNEGSKA, per germline (reference sequence). V gave up 4 bases and J gave up 6 bases, with 19 bases separating them. Here the CDR3 reads CSATRDSNYAEQYF. The CDR3 DNA is TGCAGTGCTACCCGAGACTCGAACTACGCCGAGCAGTACTTC.

The genes are TRBV7-6 and TRBJ2-1; no definite D call. This CDR3 region has 12 residues. Germline CDR1 SGHVS, CDR2 FNYEAQ. V lost 8 bases to trimming and J lost 5 bases, with 10 bases between them. This CDR3 is CASGPINNEQFF. The DNA of the CDR3 is TGTGCCAGCGGCCCAATCAACAATGAGCAGTTCTTC.

This chain uses TRBV10-2 with TRBJ1-2; 9 nucleotides match TRBD1. Germline lookup yields CDR1 WSHSY and CDR2 SAAADI. Unmatched junction bases numbered 5, after V lost 6 bases and J lost 3 bases. The CDR3 extends over 14 amino acids. As DNA, the CDR3 is TGCGCCAGCAGCTGGACAGGGGTTGACTATGGCTACACCTTC. Translation: CASSWTGVDYGYTF.

The V and J genes are TRBV5-4 and TRBJ2-7, with TRBD2 identical over 10 bases. The V gene end was trimmed by 0 bases and the J gene end by 2 bases; junction bases not matched to a gene: 2. The germline V gene has CDR1 SGHNT and CDR2 YYREEE (reference sequence). The CDR3 loop spans 15 amino acids. Here the CDR3 reads CASSLGTSGTYEQYF. The CDR3 coding sequence is TGTGCCAGCAGCTTGGGGACTAGCGGTACCTACGAGCAGTACTTC.

The V call is TRBV15, the J call TRBJ2-7; D possibly corresponds to TRBD2 (5 bases). Germline loops: CDR1 LNHNV, CDR2 YYDKDF (reference sequence). The CDR3 runs to 16 residues. V was pared by 0 bases and J by 2 bases, with 14 bases between. CDR3 protein: CATSRDSSGVTYEQYF. For the CDR3, the DNA is TGTGCCACCAGCAGAGATTCTTCCGGGGTTACCTACGAGCAGTACTTC.

This clonotype was found a few times. For the CDR3, the DNA is TGTGCCACAGGGACAGGGGACCAAGAGACCCAGTACTTC. Translation gives CATGTGDQETQYF. The rearrangement joins TRBV19 to TRBJ2-5; TRBD1 aligns across 10 bases. The V gene end was trimmed by 10 bases and the J gene end by 0 bases; junction bases not matched to a gene: 2. Germline loops: CDR1 LNHDA, CDR2 SQIVND (reference sequence). The CDR3 spans 13 residues.

This chain connects TRBV7-9 to TRBJ2-7; 9 bases map to TRBD2. The CDR3 is 14 amino acids. Per the germline V gene, CDR1 is SEHNR and CDR2 is FQNEAQ (reference sequence). J was trimmed by 5 bases and V by 2 bases; bases with no gene match: 4. The chain's CDR3 is CASSLTGLADEQYV. The CDR3 region has the DNA TGTGCCAGCAGCTTAACGGGACTAGCCGACGAGCAGTACGTC.

Regarding this clonotype: A much more abundant neighbour one base away suggests this may be a read error. This chain joins TRBV6-4 and TRBJ2-3; D is perhaps TRBD2 (6 bases). CDR1 and CDR2 from the germline V gene are MRHNA and SNTAGT. This CDR3 has 15 amino acids. CDR3 amino acids: CASSAGSGVTDAQYF. CDR3 DNA: TGTGCCAGCAGTGCTGGTAGCGGAGTCACAGATGCGCAGTATTTT.

The CDR3 region has the DNA TGTGCCAGCAGCTTAGCGCCGCCCCAACCGGACAGCTCCTACGAGCAGTACTTC. Translation gives CASSLAPPQPDSSYEQYF. This chain links TRBV7-9 with TRBJ2-7; tentative D call: TRBD1 (6 bases). Trimming took 0 bases from V and 0 from J, leaving 18 bases between them. The germline gives CDR1 SEHNR, CDR2 FQNEAQ (reference sequence). The CDR3 consists of 18 residues.

The chain has TRBV9 and TRBJ1-2; 9 bases agree with TRBD1. V lost 0 bases and J lost 8; bases outside the gene matches: 5. This CDR3 region has 14 residues. CDR1 and CDR2 from the germline V gene are SGDLS and YYNGEE. CDR3 nucleotide sequence: TGTGCCAGCAGCGTAGAGGGACAGGGATGGGGCTACACCTTC. This gives the protein CASSVEGQGWGYTF.

The chain uses TRBV7-6 and TRBJ2-5, with D possibly matching TRBD1 (5 bases). The CDR3 is made up of 15 amino acids. The V gene lost 1 base and the J gene lost 3 bases, with 12 bases spanning the gap. Germline values: CDR1 SGHVS, CDR2 FNYEAQ. The CDR3 loop reads CASSLGGTPKETQYF. In DNA form, the CDR3 reads TGTGCCAGCAGCTTAGGGGGCACCCCCAAAGAGACCCAGTACTTC.

The V gene is TRBV7-9, the J gene TRBJ2-3; 7 bases are shared with TRBD1. Trimming at V came to 1 base and at J to 3 bases, leaving 7 bases not matched to a gene. The CDR3 length is 16 residues. Looked up from germline, CDR1 is SEHNR and CDR2 is FQNEAQ (reference sequence). The CDR3 is CASSLVAGGQTDTQYF. The CDR3 region has the DNA TGTGCCAGCAGCTTAGTAGCAGGGGGTCAAACAGATACGCAGTATTTT.

V is TRBV25-1 and J is TRBJ1-1; 10 bases are shared with TRBD1. CDR3 size: 14 residues. Trimming at V came to 6 bases and at J to 6 bases, leaving 7 bases not matched to a gene. Germline-derived CDR1 and CDR2 are MGHDK and SYGVNS. CDR3 DNA: TGTGCCAGCAGGAGGACAGGGGGAAAGGCTGAAGCTTTCTTT. Its protein is CASRRTGGKAEAFF.

The chain joins TRBV20-1 to TRBJ2-7, with 7 bases fitting TRBD2. Germline assignment: CDR1 DFQATT and CDR2 SNEGSKA (reference sequence). V lost 5 bases to trimming and J lost 0 bases; unmatched junction nucleotides: 10. The CDR3 consists of 15 residues. The CDR3 reads CSAPKSGTSSYEQYF. The CDR3 region has the DNA TGCAGTGCTCCTAAGAGCGGGACGTCCTCCTACGAGCAGTACTTC.